This T cell receptor beta chain was identified during a study of identical twins. Turning to this clonotype: No antigen is known for it.

V lost 4 bases and J lost 3, with 5 bases in between. The CDR3 is made up of 13 amino acids. Germline V CDR1 and CDR2: KGHDR, SFDVKD. The study, taken as a whole, reports: Excess twin sharing in beta out-of-frame sequences was weaker. Low generation-probability sequences were in excess among twin-shared out-of-frame alpha sequences.

Each CDR3 protein gets one entry after TCRdb re-called the 5' RACE reads with MiXCR. Of 1.5 million to 2 million distinct CDR3 sequences detected, under 35% appear once; the ten largest clones hold about 0.25%. This receptor was obtained from a newborn girl in good health. This sequence joins TRBV24-1 and TRBJ2-2; D ambiguous. Material: cord blood. The DNA of the CDR3 is TGTGCCACCAGTGAAGGACACACCGGGGAGCTGTTTTTT. It is translated as CATSEGHTGELFF.